These 4 T cell receptor beta chains came from one sample sequenced in a study of identical twins. From the 5' RACE reads, TCRdb called clonotypes with MiXCR, one entry per CDR3 protein. In the table there are a few hundred thousand distinct CDR3 sequences, roughly an eighth of which are singletons. This sample also appeared in a second study, on yellow fever vaccine responses in identical twins.

Sequences were obtained from CD4+ T cells sorted from blood. The receptors derive from a woman aged 18-29 years in good health.

The V gene is TRBV29-1, the J gene TRBJ2-1; no clear D. The CDR3 extends over 14 amino acids. V was clipped by 4 bases and J by 6 bases, with 16 bases between them. CDR1 SQVTM and CDR2 ANQGSEA come from the germline V gene. CDR3 coding DNA: TGCAGCGTTGCCTCTTCTGGGGTCTCCAATGAGCAGTTCTTC. Translating gives CSVASSGVSNEQFF.

The V and J genes are TRBV6-6 and TRBJ2-7; D uncertain. Germline V gives CDR1 MNHNY, CDR2 SVGAGI (reference sequence). The CDR3 contains 11 residues. The V end lost 5 bases, the J end lost 6 bases, and 8 bases lay between the germline ends. CDR3 sequence: CASSPLTEQYF. In nucleotides, the CDR3 is TGTGCCAGCAGTCCCCTGACCGAGCAGTACTTC.

This chain connects TRBV6-2 or TRBV6-3 to TRBJ2-2; 10 nucleotides agree with TRBD2. V trimming: 0 bases; J trimming: 4 bases; junction bases outside the gene matches: 5. CDR1 and CDR2 (germline): MNHEY, SVGEGT. The CDR3 extends over 17 amino acids. This chain's CDR3 is CASSYSHLAGVTGELFF. In DNA, the CDR3 is TGTGCCAGCAGTTACTCTCACCTAGCGGGAGTCACCGGGGAGCTGTTTTTT.

This clonotype was seen ten or more times. The V gene is TRBV5-5, the J gene TRBJ2-7; 10 bases align to TRBD2. Trimming took 0 bases from V and 3 from J; bases not matched to a gene: 3. From germline, CDR1 is SGHKS and CDR2 YYEKEE (reference sequence). This CDR3 comprises 15 residues. CDR3 nucleotides: TGTGCCAGCAGCTTGGTTGCTAGCGGGAGCTACGAGCAGTACTTC. This sequence encodes CASSLVASGSYEQYF.